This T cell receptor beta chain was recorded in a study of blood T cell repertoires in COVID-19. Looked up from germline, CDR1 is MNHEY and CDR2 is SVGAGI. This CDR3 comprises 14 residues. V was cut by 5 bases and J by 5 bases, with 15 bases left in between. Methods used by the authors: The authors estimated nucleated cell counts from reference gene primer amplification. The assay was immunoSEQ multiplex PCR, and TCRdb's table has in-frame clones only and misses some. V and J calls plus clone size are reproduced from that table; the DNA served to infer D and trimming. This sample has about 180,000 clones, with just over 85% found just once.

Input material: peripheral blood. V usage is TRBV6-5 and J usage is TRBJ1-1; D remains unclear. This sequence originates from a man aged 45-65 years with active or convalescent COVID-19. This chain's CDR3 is CASSPGSTHTEAFF. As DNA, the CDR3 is TGTGCCAGCAGTCCGGGGTCAACACATACTGAAGCTTTCTTT.